This T cell receptor (beta chain) was identified during a study of T cells in women clearing cervical HPV infection. Looking at the study overall: Controls gave blood once infection was undetectable; cases at lesion identification.

Generated by immunoSEQ multiplex PCR, the TCRdb table keeps only in-frame clones and is missing some. This sample's table has over 15,000 clones. Study-level points and caveats: Effector/memory and HPV-specific T cells were not isolated, and association timing is unknown.

On this clone itself: Its antigen is as yet unknown.

The clonotype was recovered from a woman between 18 and 75 years old with a cervical HPV16 infection that either progressed to CIN3+ or cleared (not recorded which). Specimen: blood buffy coat.

The CDR3 loop is CASSVATGSYEQYF. Incomplete CDR3 DNA: TGTGCCAGCAGCGTAGCCACAGGGTCCTACGAG. The chain uses TRBV9 and TRBJ2-7; possible D gene TRBD1, 6 bases. The read halts 3 residues ahead of the CDR3 end, with the missing end drawn from the germline J gene. Deletions cut 0 bases from V and 1 base from J, with 8 bases between. CDR1 SGDLS and CDR2 YYNGEE come from the germline V gene. This CDR3 contains 14 residues.